The sample holds a few counts of the clone carrying this TCR beta chain. The antigen is unknown. From germline, CDR1 is MDHEN and CDR2 SYDVKM. Trimming took 6 bases from V and 0 from J, leaving 11 bases between them. This CDR3 comprises 14 residues. The entry originates in a study of T cell repertoires in cytomegalovirus infection. As for the study in general: CMV infection and matching HLA type were both indicated by public TCR beta signatures. Study outcomes and limitations: Pooled public TCR beta family frequency picked out CMV carriers with the relevant HLA. The ex vivo response showed dominance by HLA-C-restricted CMV-specific TCR beta clonotypes.

TCRdb re-derived calls from the reads in MiXCR, one entry per CDR3 protein. In the table there are around 740,000 distinct CDR3 sequences, 35% to 40% of which are singletons. This sequence originates from a human donor in good health (CMV status not recorded). Some clones in this sample may be carry-over from other donors' samples. V gene TRBV28 combines with J gene TRBJ1-1; D call uncertain. Sequenced sample: PBMCs. The CDR3 DNA is TGTGCCAGCAGCCCAAGCGTCATGAACACTGAAGCTTTCTTT. This encodes CASSPSVMNTEAFF.